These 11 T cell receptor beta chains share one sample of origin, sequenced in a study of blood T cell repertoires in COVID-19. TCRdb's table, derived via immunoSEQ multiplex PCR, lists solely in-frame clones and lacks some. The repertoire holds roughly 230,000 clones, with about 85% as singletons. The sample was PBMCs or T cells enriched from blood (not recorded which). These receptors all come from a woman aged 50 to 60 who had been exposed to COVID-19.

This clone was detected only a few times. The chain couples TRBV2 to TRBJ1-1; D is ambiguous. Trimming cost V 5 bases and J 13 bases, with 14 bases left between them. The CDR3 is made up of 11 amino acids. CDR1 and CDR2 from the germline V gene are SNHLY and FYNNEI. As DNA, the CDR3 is TGTGCCAGCAGTTACCGGGGTAACGGTTTCTTT. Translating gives CASSYRGNGFF.

Here the CDR3 DNA reads TGTGCCAGCAGCCTCTTGATAGCGGGGGGCACAGATACGCAGTATTTT. Its translation: CASSLLIAGGTDTQYF. The chain employs TRBV9 and TRBJ2-3; 9 bases fit TRBD2. V lost 4 bases, J lost 1 base, and 7 bases stayed unmatched. CDR1 SGDLS and CDR2 YYNGEE come from the germline V gene. The CDR3 consists of 16 residues. Supplemented by reference TRBV9 and TRBJ2-3, the full variable domain reads DSGVTQTPKHLITATGQRVTLRCSPRSGDLSVYWYQQSLDQGLQFLIQYYNGEERAKGNILERFSAQQFPDLHSELNLSSLELGDSALYFCASSLLIAGGTDTQYFGPGTRLTVL.

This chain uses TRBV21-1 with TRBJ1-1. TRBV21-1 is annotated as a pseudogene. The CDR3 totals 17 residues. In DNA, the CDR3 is TGTGCCAGCATCAACCGACCTACCCCGGGGGATCACACTGAAGCTTTCTTT. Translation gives CASINRPTPGDHTEAFF.

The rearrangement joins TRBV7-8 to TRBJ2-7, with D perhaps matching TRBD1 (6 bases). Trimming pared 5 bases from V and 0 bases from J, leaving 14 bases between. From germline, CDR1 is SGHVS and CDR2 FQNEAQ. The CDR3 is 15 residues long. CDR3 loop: CASSPYRVPSYEQYF. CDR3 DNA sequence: TGTGCCAGCAGCCCATACAGGGTACCCTCCTACGAGCAGTACTTC.

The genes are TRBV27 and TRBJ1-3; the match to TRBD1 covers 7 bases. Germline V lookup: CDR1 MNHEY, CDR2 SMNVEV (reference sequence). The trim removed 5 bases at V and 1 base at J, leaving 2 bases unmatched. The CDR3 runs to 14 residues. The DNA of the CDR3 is TGTGCCAGCAGTCTACAGGGGTCTGGAAACACCATATATTTT. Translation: CASSLQGSGNTIYF.

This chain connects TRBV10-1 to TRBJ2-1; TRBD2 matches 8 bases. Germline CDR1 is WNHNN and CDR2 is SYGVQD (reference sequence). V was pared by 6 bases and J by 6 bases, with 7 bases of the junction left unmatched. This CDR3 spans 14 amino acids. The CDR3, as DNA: TGCGCCAGCAGCCGCGGGGGGCCAAGCAATGAGCAGTTCTTC. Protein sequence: CASSRGGPSNEQFF.

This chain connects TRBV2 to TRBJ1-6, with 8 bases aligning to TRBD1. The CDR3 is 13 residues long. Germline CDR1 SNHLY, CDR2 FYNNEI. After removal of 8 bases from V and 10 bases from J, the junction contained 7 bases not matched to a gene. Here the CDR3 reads CASQGAIGSPLHF. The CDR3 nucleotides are TGTGCCAGCCAGGGGGCAATAGGCTCACCCCTCCACTTT.

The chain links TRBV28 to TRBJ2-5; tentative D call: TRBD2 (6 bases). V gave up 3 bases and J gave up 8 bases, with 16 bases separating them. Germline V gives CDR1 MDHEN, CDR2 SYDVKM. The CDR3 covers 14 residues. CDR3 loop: CASSFTGTLRTQYF. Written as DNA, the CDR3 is TGTGCCAGCAGTTTTACCGGGACTCTACGAACCCAGTACTTC. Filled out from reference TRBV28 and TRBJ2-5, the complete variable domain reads DVKVTQSSRYLVKRTGEKVFLECVQDMDHENMFWYRQDPGLGLRLIYFSYDVKMKEKGDIPEGYSVSREKKERFSLILESASTNQTSMYLCASSFTGTLRTQYFGPGTRLLVL.

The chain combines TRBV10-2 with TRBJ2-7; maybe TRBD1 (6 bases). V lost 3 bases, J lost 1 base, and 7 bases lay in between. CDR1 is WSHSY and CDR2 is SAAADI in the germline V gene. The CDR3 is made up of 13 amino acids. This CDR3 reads CASSEGQSYEQYF. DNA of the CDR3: TGCGCCAGCAGTGAAGGACAGTCCTACGAGCAGTACTTC.

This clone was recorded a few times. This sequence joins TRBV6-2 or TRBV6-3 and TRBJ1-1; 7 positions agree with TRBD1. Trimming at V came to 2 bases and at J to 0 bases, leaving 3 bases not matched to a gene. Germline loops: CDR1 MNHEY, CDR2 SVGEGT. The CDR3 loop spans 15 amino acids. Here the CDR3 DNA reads TGTGCCAGCAGTTACCTCAGGGGGTTGAACACTGAAGCTTTCTTT. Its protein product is CASSYLRGLNTEAFF.

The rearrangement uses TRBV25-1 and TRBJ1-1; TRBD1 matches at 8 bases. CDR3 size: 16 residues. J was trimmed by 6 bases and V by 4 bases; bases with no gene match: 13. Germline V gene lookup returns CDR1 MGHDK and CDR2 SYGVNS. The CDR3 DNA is TGTGCCAGCAGTGCCCGGACAGGGAGTCTGGGCGCTGAAGCTTTCTTT. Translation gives CASSARTGSLGAEAFF.